This T cell receptor beta chain came from a study of blood T cells in healthy people across ages. The study, taken as a whole, reports: While age rose, TCR beta diversity per million T cells dropped in a roughly linear way.

Every sample had a minimum of 6 million PBMCs isolated. PCR was performed a second time for about 7 to 11 cycles using a sample-barcoded 5' primer and a J-beta primer mix. One entry per CDR3 protein, called by TCRdb with MiXCR from the 5' RACE reads. The sample contains about 1.7 million distinct CDR3 sequences, roughly 30% of which appear only once. In regard to this clonotype: The antigen is not known.

Trimming pared 1 base from V and 6 bases from J, leaving 15 bases between. This CDR3 is built from 15 residues. Germline V lookup: CDR1 DFQATT, CDR2 SNEGSKA (reference sequence). The clonotype originates from a young woman in good health. This sequence joins TRBV20-1 and TRBJ1-4; the D gene is possibly TRBD1 (5 bases). Source material: blood. CDR3 sequence: CSARAGGTGYEKLFF. In nucleotides, the CDR3 is TGCAGTGCTAGAGCGGGGGGGACGGGGTATGAAAAACTGTTTTTT.